The rows below give T cell receptor beta chains drawn from one sample of a study of chemoradiotherapy in HPV16-positive cancers. The protocol was immunoSEQ multiplex PCR, while the TCRdb copy is restricted to in-frame clones and leaves out a portion. The sample has approximately 29,000 clones, more than 80% seen once. The input for sequencing was blood, taken from a patient who underwent chemoradiotherapy. These receptors all stem from a human donor with HPV-associated anogenital cancer. The CDR3 runs from the conserved cysteine through the conserved F or W. D genes are given only for firm matches. Clone size is shown for a subset of rows, as once, few, many or a class of expanded clone.

D | size | J | V | length | DNA | CDR3
NA | NA | TRBJ1-3 | TRBV9 | 12 | TGTGCCAGCAGCGCCCCGGGAAACACCATATATTTT | CASSAPGNTIYF
NA | NA | TRBJ2-1 | TRBV5-1 | 12 | TGCGCCAGCAGCTTGGTTGCCAATGAGCAGTTCTTC | CASSLVANEQFF
NA | NA | TRBJ2-5 | TRBV2 | 16 | TGTGCCAGCAGTGAAGGCCGGGCGGCACCCCAAGAGACCCAGTACTTC | CASSEGRAAPQETQYF
NA | once | TRBJ2-3 | TRBV5-1 | 17 | TGCGCCAGCAGCTTGGTGGGCCGGGGGTCAGTCACAGATACGCAGTATTTT | CASSLVGRGSVTDTQYF
NA | NA | TRBJ1-1 | TRBV27 | 14 | TGTGCCAGCAGCTATCAGGGCTTTGGCACTGAAGCTTTCTTT | CASSYQGFGTEAFF
NA | NA | TRBJ2-1 | TRBV29-1 | 14 | TGCAGCGCGTGGACTGCCGGCTCCTACAATGAGCAGTTCTTC | CSAWTAGSYNEQFF
TRBD2 | NA | TRBJ2-5 | TRBV9 | 15 | TGTGCCAGCACTATAGCGAGCGGGAGTCAAGAGACCCAGTACTTC | CASTIASGSQETQYF
NA | NA | TRBJ2-2 | TRBV6-6 | 16 | TGTGCCAGCAGTTACCCCTCGTCCTCAAACACCGGGGAGCTGTTTTTT | CASSYPSSSNTGELFF
NA | few | TRBJ1-1 | TRBV18 | 15 | TGTGCCAGCTCACGTAGACCAGTAGAACAAACTGAAGCTTTCTTT | CASSRRPVEQTEAFF
TRBD1 | NA | TRBJ1-6 | TRBV6-1 | 14 | TGTGCCAGCAGTGAAACCCAGGGGGAATCACCCCTCCACTTT | CASSETQGESPLHF
NA | NA | TRBJ2-1 | TRBV18 | 15 | TGTGCCAGCTCCCCCGGTGTAAGCTCCTACAATGAGCAGTTCTTC | CASSPGVSSYNEQFF
NA | NA | TRBJ2-2 | TRBV11-3 | 14 | TGTGCCAGCAGCTTTTCCGGGACCACCGGGGAGCTGTTTTTT | CASSFSGTTGELFF
NA | NA | TRBJ2-3 | TRBV29-1 | 12 | TGCAGCGTCGGAATTAGGACAGATACGCAGTATTTT | CSVGIRTDTQYF
TRBD1 | once | TRBJ2-2 | TRBV28 | 17 | TGTGCCAGCAGCCCGGGACAGAACTTTTGGAACACCGGGGAGCTGTTTTTT | CASSPGQNFWNTGELFF
NA | NA | TRBJ2-1 | TRBV29-1 | 12 | TGCAGCGTCCCCCAGGGTCCCAATGAGCAGTTCTTC | CSVPQGPNEQFF
NA | NA | TRBJ2-2 | TRBV29-1 | 12 | TGCAGCGTTCCCATCGGGGCCGGGGAGCTGTTTTTT | CSVPIGAGELFF
NA | NA | TRBJ2-3 | TRBV15 | 17 | TGTGCCACCAGCAGTGGATCGATAGCGGTTCGCACAGATACGCAGTATTTT | CATSSGSIAVRTDTQYF
TRBD2 | NA | TRBJ2-2 | TRBV5-1 | 16 | TGCGCCAGCAGCTTGACTAGCGGGGGACCCGCCGGGGAGCTGTTTTTT | CASSLTSGGPAGELFF
NA | NA | TRBJ2-3 | TRBV27 | 16 | TGTGCCAGCAGTTTATACCCTAGCATCCAGACAGATACGCAGTATTTT | CASSLYPSIQTDTQYF
TRBD2 | NA | TRBJ2-5 | TRBV11-3 | 15 | TGTGCCAGCAGCTTAGGGACTAGCGGACAAGAGACCCAGTACTTC | CASSLGTSGQETQYF
TRBD1 | NA | TRBJ1-3 | TRBV4-2 | 21 | TGTGCCAGCAGCCTAATCTCCGGGACAGGGAATATACACCGCTCTGGAAACACCATATATTTT | CASSLISGTGNIHRSGNTIYF
TRBD1 | NA | TRBJ1-6 | TRBV28 | 15 | TGTGCCAGCAGTTTACTCGACAGGGACTCTTCACCCCTCCACTTT | CASSLLDRDSSPLHF
NA | NA | TRBJ2-1 | TRBV9 | 13 | TGTGCCAGCAGCGTAGCCGGGAACAATGAGCAGTTCTTC | CASSVAGNNEQFF
NA | NA | TRBJ2-5 | TRBV5-1 | 12 | TGCGCCAGCAGCTTTGGCGGAGAGACCCAGTACTTC | CASSFGGETQYF
NA | NA | TRBJ2-2 | TRBV19 | 13 | TGTGCCAGTAGTGGTAGGGTGGGCGGGGAGCTGTTTTTT | CASSGRVGGELFF
NA | NA | TRBJ2-3 | TRBV7-2 | 12 | TGTGCCAGCAGTAACCCGACAGATACGCAGTATTTT | CASSNPTDTQYF
TRBD1 | NA | TRBJ1-2 | TRBV19 | 14 | TGTGCCAGTAGTGCGACAGGGGGCTTGAGTGGCTACACCTTC | CASSATGGLSGYTF
NA | NA | TRBJ1-4 | TRBV6-1 | 16 | TGTGCCAGCAGTGAAGTATCAGGGGCAACTAATGAAAAACTGTTTTTT | CASSEVSGATNEKLFF
NA | NA | TRBJ2-5 | TRBV15 | 14 | TGTGCCACCAGCAGAGGCACAGTGCGGGAGACCCAGTACTTC | CATSRGTVRETQYF
TRBD1 | NA | TRBJ1-5 | TRBV27 | 15 | TGTGCCAGCCACCCCGGGGCAGGGGGGATGCAGCCCCAGCATTTT | CASHPGAGGMQPQHF
NA | NA | TRBJ1-1 | TRBV7-9 | 15 | TGTGCCACAGATTACAGGCCACCCCTGAACACTGAAGCTTTCTTT | CATDYRPPLNTEAFF
NA | NA | TRBJ1-1 | TRBV10-3 | 13 | TGTGCCATCAGTGCAGCCGGGGGCACTGAAGCTTTCTTT | CAISAAGGTEAFF
NA | NA | TRBJ1-4 | TRBV5-1 | 15 | TGCGCCAGCAGCTTGGCCATGGGTTATAATGAAAAACTGTTTTTT | CASSLAMGYNEKLFF
NA | NA | TRBJ1-3 | TRBV7-8 | 15 | TGTGCCAGCAGCTTAGACACAGGCGGAGGAAACACCATATATTTT | CASSLDTGGGNTIYF
NA | NA | TRBJ2-3 | TRBV9 | 16 | TGTGCCAGCAGCGTAGTAGATACCGCTAGCACAGATACGCAGTATTTT | CASSVVDTASTDTQYF
NA | NA | TRBJ1-1 | TRBV7-8 | 14 | TGTGCCAGCGGACGGAGACAGATGAACACTGAAGCTTTCTTT | CASGRRQMNTEAFF
NA | NA | TRBJ2-2 | TRBV7-8 | 14 | TGTGCCAGCAGCTCGACGGAGTCGGCCGGGGAGCTGTTTTTT | CASSSTESAGELFF
NA | NA | TRBJ2-7 | TRBV27 | 17 | TGTGCCAGCAGTTTATTCACGGACAGTCCTTGGCCCTACGAGCAGTACTTC | CASSLFTDSPWPYEQYF
NA | NA | TRBJ1-1 | TRBV29-1 | 11 | TGCAGCTCTTTTTTTGTGACTGAAGCTTTCTTT | CSSFFVTEAFF
NA | NA | TRBJ2-1 | TRBV27 | 14 | TGTGCCAGCGGGTCCTTTGGCTCCTACAATGAGCAGTTCTTC | CASGSFGSYNEQFF
TRBD2 | NA | TRBJ2-3 | TRBV19 | 17 | TGTGCCAGTAGTATACGCGGGACTAGCAGCGGCACAGATACGCAGTATTTT | CASSIRGTSSGTDTQYF
NA | NA | TRBJ1-1 | TRBV5-1 | 14 | TGCGCCAGCAGCTTAGAGGACAGGAACACTGAAGCTTTCTTT | CASSLEDRNTEAFF